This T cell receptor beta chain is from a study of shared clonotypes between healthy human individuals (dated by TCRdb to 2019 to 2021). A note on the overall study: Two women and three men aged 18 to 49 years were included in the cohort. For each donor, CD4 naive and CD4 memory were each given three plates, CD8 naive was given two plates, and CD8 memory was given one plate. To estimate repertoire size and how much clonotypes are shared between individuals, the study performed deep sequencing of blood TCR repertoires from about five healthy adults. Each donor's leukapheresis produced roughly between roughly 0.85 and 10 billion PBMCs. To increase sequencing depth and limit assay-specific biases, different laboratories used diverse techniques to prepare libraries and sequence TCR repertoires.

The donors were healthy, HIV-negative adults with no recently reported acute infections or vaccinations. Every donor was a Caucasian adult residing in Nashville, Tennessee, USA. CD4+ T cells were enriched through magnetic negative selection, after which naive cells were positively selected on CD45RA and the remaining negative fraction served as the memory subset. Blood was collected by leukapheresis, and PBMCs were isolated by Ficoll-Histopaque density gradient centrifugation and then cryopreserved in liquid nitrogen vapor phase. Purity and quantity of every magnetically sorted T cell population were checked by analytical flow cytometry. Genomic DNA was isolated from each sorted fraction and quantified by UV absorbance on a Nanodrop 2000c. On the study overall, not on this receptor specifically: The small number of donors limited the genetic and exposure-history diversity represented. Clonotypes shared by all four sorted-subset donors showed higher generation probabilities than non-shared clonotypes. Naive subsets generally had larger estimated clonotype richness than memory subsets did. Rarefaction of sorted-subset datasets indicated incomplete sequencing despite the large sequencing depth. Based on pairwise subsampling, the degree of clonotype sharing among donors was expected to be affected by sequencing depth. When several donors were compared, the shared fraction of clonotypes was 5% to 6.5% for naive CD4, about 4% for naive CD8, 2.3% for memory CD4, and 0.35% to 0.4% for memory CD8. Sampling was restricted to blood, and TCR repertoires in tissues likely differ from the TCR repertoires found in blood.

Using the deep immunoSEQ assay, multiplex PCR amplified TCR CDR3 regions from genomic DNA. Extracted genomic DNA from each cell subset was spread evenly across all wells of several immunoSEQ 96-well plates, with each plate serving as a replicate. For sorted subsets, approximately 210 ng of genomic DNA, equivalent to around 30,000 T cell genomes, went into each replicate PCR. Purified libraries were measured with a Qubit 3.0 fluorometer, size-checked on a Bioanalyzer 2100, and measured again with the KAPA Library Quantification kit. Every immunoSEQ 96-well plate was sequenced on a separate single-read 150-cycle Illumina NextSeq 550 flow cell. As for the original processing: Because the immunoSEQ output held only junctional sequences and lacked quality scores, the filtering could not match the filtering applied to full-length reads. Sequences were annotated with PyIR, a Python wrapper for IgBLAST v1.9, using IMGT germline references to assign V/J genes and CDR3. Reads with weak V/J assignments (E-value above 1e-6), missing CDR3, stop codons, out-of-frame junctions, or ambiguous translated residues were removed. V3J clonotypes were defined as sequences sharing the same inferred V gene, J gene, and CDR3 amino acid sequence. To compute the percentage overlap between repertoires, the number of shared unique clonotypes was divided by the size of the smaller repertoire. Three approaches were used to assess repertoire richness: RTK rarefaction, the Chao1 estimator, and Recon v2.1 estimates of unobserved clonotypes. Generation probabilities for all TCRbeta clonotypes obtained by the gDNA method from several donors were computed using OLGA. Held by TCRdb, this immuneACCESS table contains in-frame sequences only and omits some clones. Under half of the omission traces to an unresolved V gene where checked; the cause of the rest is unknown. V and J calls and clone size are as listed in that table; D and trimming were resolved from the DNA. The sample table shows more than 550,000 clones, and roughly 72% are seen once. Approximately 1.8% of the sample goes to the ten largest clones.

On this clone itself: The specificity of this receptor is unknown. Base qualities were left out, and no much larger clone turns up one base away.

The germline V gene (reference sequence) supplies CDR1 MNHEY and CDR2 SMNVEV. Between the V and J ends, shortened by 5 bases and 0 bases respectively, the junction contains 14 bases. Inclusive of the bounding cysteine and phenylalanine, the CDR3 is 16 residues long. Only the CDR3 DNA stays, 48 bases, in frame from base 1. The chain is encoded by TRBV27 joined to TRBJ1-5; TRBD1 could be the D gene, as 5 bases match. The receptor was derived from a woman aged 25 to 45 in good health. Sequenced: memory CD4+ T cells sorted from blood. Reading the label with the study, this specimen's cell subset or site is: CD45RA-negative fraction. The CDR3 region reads CASSAVGGYSNQPQHF. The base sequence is TGTGCCAGCAGTGCCGTTGGGGGTTATAGCAATCAGCCCCAGCATTTT.